The next 30 T cell receptor beta chains were all read from a single sample in a study of identical twins. TCRdb redid the calling of the 5' RACE reads with MiXCR, one entry per CDR3 protein. Of approximately 630,000 distinct CDR3 sequences listed, just over 7% are singletons. These sequences were also reported in another study, on yellow fever vaccine responses in identical twins.

Sequencing was done on a sample of PBMCs. Receptors were obtained from a woman aged 18-29 years in good health.

The chain combines TRBV2 with TRBJ2-3; 9 nucleotides line up with TRBD2. The germline V gene encodes CDR1 SNHLY and CDR2 FYNNEI. This CDR3 contains 16 residues. Germline trimming cut 4 bases from V and 5 bases from J; bases unmatched to any gene: 10. The CDR3 loop is CASSGVWGLAGDTQYF. As DNA, the CDR3 is TGTGCCAGCAGTGGAGTTTGGGGACTAGCCGGAGATACGCAGTATTTT.

This clonotype was seen ten or more times. The chain carries TRBV12-3 or TRBV12-4 and TRBJ2-7; possibly TRBD2 for D (6 bases). This CDR3 spans 17 amino acids. Trimming shortened V by 3 bases and J by 2 bases, and 20 bases separated the two germline ends. CDR3 DNA sequence: TGTGCCAGCAGTTTTGGGTTTATAGGGACTTCGACCTACGAGCAGTACTTC. Residues: CASSFGFIGTSTYEQYF.

This clonotype has more than one count but fewer than ten. This chain connects TRBV4-1 to TRBJ2-1; TRBD2 is a possible D gene (6 bases). The CDR3 runs 16 residues. Per the germline V gene, CDR1 is MGHRA and CDR2 is YSYEKL. The V end lost 4 bases, the J end lost 0 bases, and 13 bases lay between the germline ends. CDR3 residues: CASSLRAGYSYNEQFF. The CDR3 DNA sequence: TGCGCCAGCAGCCTCCGAGCGGGCTACTCCTACAATGAGCAGTTCTTC.

This clonotype has at least ten counts. The chain links TRBV6-1 to TRBJ1-1; D possibly corresponds to TRBD1 (6 bases). Trimming stripped 0 bases from V and 5 bases from J, with 13 bases between. Germline V CDR1 and CDR2: MNHNS, SASEGT. This CDR3 spans 15 amino acids. CDR3 DNA sequence: TGTGCCAGCAGTGAAGCAGGGCAGGGGTGGACTGAAGCTTTCTTT. Translation gives CASSEAGQGWTEAFF.

The chain combines TRBV29-1 with TRBJ2-6; D possibly uses TRBD1 or TRBD2 (6 bases each). The CDR3 length is 14 residues. Trimming took 4 bases from V and 3 from J, leaving 10 bases between them. From germline, CDR1 is SQVTM and CDR2 ANQGSEA. CDR3 DNA: TGCAGCGTTGGTGAGGGGGGTGGGGCCAACGTCCTGACTTTC. Protein sequence: CSVGEGGGANVLTF.

V usage is TRBV11-2 and J usage is TRBJ2-7; D might be TRBD2 (6 bases). Per germline, CDR1 SGHAT and CDR2 FQNNGV. The CDR3 runs 16 residues. Trimming left V 3 bases short and J 2 bases short, with 17 bases between. DNA of the CDR3: TGTGCCAGCAGCTTCCCACGGGGGTCCTCTACCTACGAGCAGTACTTC. Translation gives CASSFPRGSSTYEQYF. Based on the CDR3 plus reference TRBV11-2 and TRBJ2-7, the full variable domain is EAGVAQSPRYKIIEKRQSVAFWCNPISGHATLYWYQQILGQGPKLLIQFQNNGVVDDSQLPKDRFSAERLKGVDSTLKIQPAKLEDSAVYLCASSFPRGSSTYEQYFGPGTRLTVT.

This clonotype was observed a few times. This chain connects TRBV20-1 to TRBJ2-3, with 8 bases that match TRBD2. The CDR3 covers 17 residues. V shed 4 bases and J 0 bases; nucleotides not matched to a gene: 12. Germline V gene lookup returns CDR1 DFQATT and CDR2 SNEGSKA (reference sequence). This chain's CDR3 is CSANGGGGGTSTDTQYF. The CDR3 coding sequence is TGCAGTGCTAACGGGGGAGGCGGGGGGACTAGCACAGATACGCAGTATTTT.

A few counts support this clonotype. The chain carries TRBV15 and TRBJ2-1; 9 bases match TRBD2. Per germline, CDR1 LNHNV and CDR2 YYDKDF (reference sequence). Losses at the gene ends were 5 bases for V and 3 bases for J; bases not matched to a gene: 5. The CDR3 spans 15 residues. The CDR3 DNA reads as TGTGCCACCAGCCCGGGACTAGCTGGCTACAATGAGCAGTTCTTC. It translates to CATSPGLAGYNEQFF.

Only a few counts were recorded for this clonotype. The V call is TRBV7-2, the J call TRBJ2-3; either TRBD1 or TRBD2 may fit D (7 bases each). V was cut by 5 bases and J by 3 bases, with 21 bases left in between. The CDR3 runs 17 residues. Germline V gives CDR1 SGHTA, CDR2 FQGNSA. CDR3 amino acids: CASSPGGGGGPTDTQYF. In DNA form, the CDR3 reads TGTGCCAGCAGCCCCGGAGGGGGCGGGGGACCTACAGATACGCAGTATTTT.

This clonotype was seen a handful of times. This chain uses TRBV4-1 with TRBJ2-5; D is unresolved. There are 13 residues in the CDR3. Trimming cost V 1 base and J 5 bases, with 8 bases left between them. Germline lookup yields CDR1 MGHRA and CDR2 YSYEKL. CDR3 protein: CASSQASGETQYF. The CDR3 nucleotides read TGCGCCAGCAGCCAAGCGAGTGGTGAGACCCAGTACTTC.

This clonotype showed up many times. V gene TRBV29-1 combines with J gene TRBJ1-2; a possible D gene is TRBD1 (5 bases). Germline CDR1 SQVTM, CDR2 ANQGSEA. The CDR3 totals 13 residues. Trimming pared 4 bases from V and 4 bases from J, leaving 13 bases between. DNA of the CDR3: TGCAGCGTTGTGGCAGGGTTCGCCTATGGCTACACCTTC. This translates into CSVVAGFAYGYTF.

In its sample, this clonotype was seen a few times. The chain has TRBV7-8 and TRBJ2-1, with D tentatively TRBD1 or TRBD2 (5 bases each). The ends were cut back, 5 bases at V and 3 bases at J, with 20 bases in the middle. Germline values: CDR1 SGHVS, CDR2 FQNEAQ. CDR3 size: 17 residues. This CDR3 is CASSPGPGHGLYNEQFF. The DNA for the CDR3 is TGTGCCAGCAGCCCAGGGCCCGGACACGGACTCTACAATGAGCAGTTCTTC. The full variable domain, in which reference TRBV7-8 and TRBJ2-1 provide the parts outside the CDR3, is GAGVSQSPRYKVAKRGQDVALRCDPISGHVSLFWYQQALGQGPEFLTYFQNEAQLDKSGLPSDRFFAERPEGSVSTLKIQRTQQEDSAVYLCASSPGPGHGLYNEQFFGPGTRLTVL.

The rearrangement links TRBV19 to TRBJ2-3; 10 bases are shared with TRBD2. The CDR3 length is 16 residues. Trimming removed 7 bases from V and 0 bases from J; junction bases left unmatched: 7. Germline CDR1 LNHDA, CDR2 SQIVND (reference sequence). This chain's CDR3 is CASNPGTSASTDTQYF. The CDR3 DNA reads TGTGCCAGTAACCCCGGGACTAGCGCTAGCACAGATACGCAGTATTTT.

The V call is TRBV24-1, the J call TRBJ2-5; the match to TRBD2 covers 7 bases. The V gene end was trimmed by 7 bases and the J gene end by 2 bases; junction bases not matched to a gene: 9. This CDR3 contains 15 residues. The germline V gene has CDR1 KGHDR and CDR2 SFDVKD. This chain's CDR3 is CATSGWEGVQETQYF. In DNA form, the CDR3 reads TGTGCCACCAGCGGTTGGGAGGGAGTACAAGAGACCCAGTACTTC.

This clonotype was observed many times. This chain joins TRBV7-6 and TRBJ1-1, with D maybe TRBD1 (6 bases). In germline, CDR1 is SGHVS, CDR2 FNYEAQ. The CDR3 is 15 residues long. V lost 3 bases to trimming and J lost 1 base, with 12 bases between them. CDR3 sequence: CASSLRQASNTEAFF. As DNA, the CDR3 is TGTGCCAGCAGCTTGAGACAGGCCTCGAACACTGAAGCTTTCTTT.

V gene TRBV20-1 combines with J gene TRBJ1-4, with D tentatively TRBD1 (5 bases). The CDR3 has 13 residues. In germline, CDR1 is DFQATT, CDR2 SNEGSKA (reference sequence). The CDR3 loop reads CGARGRVGEKLFF. CDR3 DNA sequence: TGCGGGGCGAGGGGCAGGGTTGGGGAAAAACTGTTTTTT.

Details on this clonotype: This sequence may be a read error, since a much larger clone differs from it by one base. The V gene is TRBV6-5, the J gene TRBJ2-5; D perhaps matches TRBD2 (6 bases). CDR1 and CDR2 (germline): MNHEY, SVGAGI. The CDR3 has 13 amino acids. The CDR3, as DNA: TGTGCCAGCGGTTACGGGGGAGTGGGGACCCAGTACTTC. Translation: CASGYGGVGTQYF.

The sample holds a few counts of this clonotype. The chain employs TRBV5-1 and TRBJ2-1; 9 positions match TRBD2. The CDR3 totals 16 residues. V trimming: 4 bases; J trimming: 2 bases; junction bases outside the gene matches: 7. Germline loops: CDR1 SGHRS, CDR2 YFSETQ. This chain's CDR3 is CASSRPPSGAYNEQFF. Here the CDR3 DNA reads TGCGCCAGCAGCCGCCCCCCTAGCGGGGCCTACAATGAGCAGTTCTTC.

This clonotype showed up many times. The chain employs TRBV16 and TRBJ1-2; possibly TRBD1 for D (6 bases). The CDR3 loop spans 18 amino acids. The V end lost 4 bases, the J end lost 6 bases, and 27 bases lay between the germline ends. The germline gives CDR1 KGHSY, CDR2 FQNENV. The CDR3 loop reads CASSLIERTVKSVNGYTF. Here the CDR3 DNA reads TGTGCCAGCAGCCTCATAGAAAGGACAGTCAAGAGCGTTAATGGCTACACCTTC.

This clonotype came up a few times. The rearrangement joins TRBV20-1 to TRBJ2-3; TRBD2 matches 9 bases. The germline gives CDR1 DFQATT, CDR2 SNEGSKA (reference sequence). The CDR3 covers 16 residues. Unmatched junction bases numbered 8, after V lost 0 bases and J lost 4 bases. The CDR3 DNA is TGCAGTGCTAGAGATGGCGCGGGAGGGCCTCCAGATACGCAGTATTTT. Its translation: CSARDGAGGPPDTQYF.

The V gene is TRBV6-5, the J gene TRBJ1-1; D call uncertain. With 8 bases removed from V and 1 base from J, the gap between germline ends came to 11 bases. Germline CDR1 reads MNHEY; CDR2 reads SVGAGI. The CDR3 runs 13 residues. This CDR3 reads CASGRPGNTEAFF. CDR3 in DNA: TGTGCCAGCGGGCGCCCAGGGAACACTGAAGCTTTCTTT.

At least ten counts were recorded for this clonotype. This rearrangement joins TRBV27 to TRBJ2-2; the D is unclear. The CDR3 length is 12 residues. Germline V gene lookup returns CDR1 MNHEY and CDR2 SMNVEV (reference sequence). Trimming removed 3 bases at V and 6 bases at J, with 5 bases between. The CDR3 loop reads CASSFSAGELFF. As DNA, the CDR3 is TGTGCCAGCAGTTTCTCGGCCGGGGAGCTGTTTTTT.

This chain connects TRBV6-2 or TRBV6-3 to TRBJ2-7, with a tentative D call TRBD1 (7 bases). V was cut by 6 bases and J by 5 bases, with 14 bases left in between. Germline lookup yields CDR1 MNHEY and CDR2 SVGEGT. The CDR3 runs 13 residues. CDR3 DNA sequence: TGTGCCAGCAGCGCAGGGGGGCTCCACGAGCAGTACGTC. Amino acids: CASSAGGLHEQYV.

The gene calls are TRBV9 and TRBJ2-7; tentatively, D is TRBD2 (6 bases). This CDR3 is 15 amino acids long. CDR1 is SGDLS and CDR2 is YYNGEE in the germline V gene. Trimming cost V 0 bases and J 4 bases, with 14 bases left between them. The CDR3 protein is CASSVVDGSLYEQYF. In nucleotides, the CDR3 is TGTGCCAGCAGCGTAGTCGACGGGAGTCTATACGAGCAGTACTTC.

This clonotype was found many times. This rearrangement joins TRBV12-3 or TRBV12-4 to TRBJ2-5; perhaps TRBD1 as D (6 bases). Trimming left V 2 bases short and J 2 bases short, with 9 bases between. The length of the CDR3 is 14 residues. The DNA for the CDR3 is TGTGCCAGCAGTTTAACGGACAGACAAGAGACCCAGTACTTC. Translated, it gives CASSLTDRQETQYF.

V and J are TRBV13 and TRBJ2-3; D possibly uses TRBD1 or TRBD2 (6 bases each). This CDR3 is built from 17 residues. V was trimmed by 2 bases and J by 2 bases, leaving 17 bases between them. Germline-derived CDR1 and CDR2 are PRHDT and FYEKMQ (reference sequence). The CDR3 DNA reads TGTGCCAGCAGCTTATGGGTTCGGGGGCCCCTCACAGATACGCAGTATTTT. This encodes CASSLWVRGPLTDTQYF.

This clonotype was observed a handful of times. The chain combines TRBV10-3 with TRBJ2-1; 12 bases fit TRBD2. The germline gives CDR1 ENHRY, CDR2 SYGVKD. The CDR3 contains 15 residues. The ends lost 5 bases at V and 2 bases at J; junction bases unmatched: 1. The CDR3, as DNA: TGTGCCATCAGTCGGACTAGCGGGACCTACAATGAGCAGTTCTTC. Amino acid sequence: CAISRTSGTYNEQFF.

This clonotype was detected ten times or more. The chain joins TRBV4-2 to TRBJ2-4, with 7 bases lining up with TRBD1. Germline CDR1 and CDR2: LGHNA and YNFKEQ. This CDR3 region has 18 residues. Losses at the gene ends were 0 bases for V and 1 base for J; bases not matched to a gene: 9. CDR3 residues: CASSQDVGRGNAKNIQYF. CDR3 sequence (DNA): TGTGCCAGCAGCCAAGATGTGGGCAGGGGGAATGCCAAAAACATTCAGTACTTC.

Only a few counts were recorded for this clonotype. The chain joins TRBV12-3 or TRBV12-4 to TRBJ2-3, with D possibly matching TRBD2 (5 bases). This CDR3 region has 15 residues. The V and J ends lost 3 bases and 5 bases respectively, with 15 bases between them. The CDR3: CASSFVGGGRDTQYF. The CDR3 DNA sequence: TGTGCCAGCAGTTTTGTGGGCGGTGGGAGAGATACGCAGTATTTT.

This clonotype was recorded many times. The genes are TRBV15 and TRBJ2-1; D possibly uses TRBD1 or TRBD2 (6 bases each). CDR1 is LNHNV, CDR2 YYDKDF, per germline (reference sequence). CDR3 length: 18 residues. The ends were cut back, 0 bases at V and 5 bases at J, with 20 bases in the middle. The CDR3: CATSRDLRDGGSDNEQFF. The CDR3 DNA sequence: TGTGCCACCAGCAGAGATTTACGGGACGGGGGCTCGGACAATGAGCAGTTCTTC. Variable domain in full (rest from reference TRBV15 and TRBJ2-1): DAMVIQNPRYQVTQFGKPVTLSCSQTLNHNVMYWYQQKSSQAPKLLFHYYDKDFNNEADTPDNFQSRRPNTSFCFLDIRSPGLGDTAMYLCATSRDLRDGGSDNEQFFGPGTRLTVL.